Following are 26 T cell receptor beta chains from one sample sequenced in a study of T-cell memory formation after mild COVID-19. TCRdb analysed the 5' RACE reads with MiXCR anew, one entry per CDR3 protein. Altogether under 250,000 distinct CDR3 sequences are present, approximately 15% being singletons, with the ten largest covering around 2.2%. Sequenced input: PBMCs or a T cell subset sorted from them (not recorded which). The receptors shown here come from an adult woman who had mild COVID-19 (a few samples of this study predate the infection). Cell type and time point are not known.

This clonotype showed up many times. This chain links TRBV12-3 or TRBV12-4 with TRBJ2-7, with 15 positions matching TRBD2. Trimming cost V 6 bases and J 1 base; bases outside gene matches: 19. The CDR3 is 21 residues long. CDR3 nucleotide sequence: TGTGCCAGCAGCCGAAAATCCCAAGGACTAGCGGGAGGGTATAGGTCCTACGAGCAGTACTTC. This codes for CASSRKSQGLAGGYRSYEQYF.

This clonotype was seen more than once but under ten times. The CDR3 DNA reads TGCGCCAGCAGCTTGGTATCGGCAGACTACAATGAGCAGTTCTTC. Amino acid sequence: CASSLVSADYNEQFF. The chain carries TRBV5-1 and TRBJ2-1; D remains ambiguous. The CDR3 is made up of 15 amino acids. Trimming left V 0 bases short and J 3 bases short, with 10 bases between. Germline CDR1 reads SGHRS; CDR2 reads YFSETQ.

This clonotype was observed a handful of times. This chain links TRBV18 with TRBJ2-1; 15 positions agree with TRBD2. V was clipped by 0 bases and J by 9 bases; unmatched bases: 9. Germline assignment: CDR1 KGHSH and CDR2 LQKENI. This CDR3 contains 18 residues. CDR3 coding DNA: TGTGCCAGCTCACCACCGGGACTAGCGGGAGGCACAGTCGGTGAGCAGTTCTTC. The encoded protein is CASSPPGLAGGTVGEQFF. Drawing the rest from reference TRBV18 and TRBJ2-1, the complete variable domain is NAGVMQNPRHLVRRRGQEARLRCSPMKGHSHVYWYRQLPEEGLKFMVYLQKENIIDESGMPKERFSAEFPKEGPSILRIQQVVRGDSAAYFCASSPPGLAGGTVGEQFFGPGTRLTVL.

This chain links TRBV30 with TRBJ1-2, with D perhaps matching TRBD1 (5 bases). The CDR3 runs 11 residues. Germline V gives CDR1 GTSNPN, CDR2 SVGIG (reference sequence). The CDR3 DNA reads as TGTGCTGTCAGGGCGAACTATGGCTACACCTTC. Residues: CAVRANYGYTF.

Here the CDR3 reads CASSFGKVSTEAFF. In DNA, the CDR3 is TGTGCCAGCAGTTTTGGGAAAGTAAGCACTGAAGCTTTCTTT. The rearrangement joins TRBV12-3 or TRBV12-4 to TRBJ1-1; no definite D call. The CDR3 consists of 14 residues. V was cut by 3 bases and J by 4 bases, with 12 bases left in between.

The V and J genes are TRBV5-1 and TRBJ1-1; D call uncertain. Germline values: CDR1 SGHRS, CDR2 YFSETQ. The CDR3 has 14 residues. The V end lost 1 base, the J end lost 1 base, and 8 bases lay between the germline ends. The CDR3 sequence: CASSLSSWNTEAFF. CDR3 DNA sequence: TGCGCCAGCAGCTTGTCCTCTTGGAACACTGAAGCTTTCTTT. The full variable domain, in which reference TRBV5-1 and TRBJ1-1 provide the parts outside the CDR3, is KAGVTQTPRYLIKTRGQQVTLSCSPISGHRSVSWYQQTPGQGLQFLFEYFSETQRNKGNFPGRFSGRQFSNSRSEMNVSTLELGDSALYLCASSLSSWNTEAFFGQGTRLTVV.

A few counts support this clonotype. The chain recombines TRBV9 with TRBJ2-3; the match to TRBD2 covers 8 bases. The CDR3 runs to 16 residues. CDR1 is SGDLS and CDR2 is YYNGEE in the germline V gene. V shed 3 bases and J 1 base; nucleotides not matched to a gene: 7. CDR3 residues: CASSAIAGSGTDTQYF. CDR3 sequence (DNA): TGTGCCAGCAGCGCAATAGCGGGGTCGGGCACAGATACGCAGTATTTT.

This clonotype appeared a few times. The chain recombines TRBV7-8 with TRBJ2-1, with D unresolved. Trimming left V 5 bases short and J 5 bases short, with 7 bases between. CDR1 is SGHVS, CDR2 FQNEAQ, per germline. This CDR3 has 12 amino acids. The CDR3 sequence is CASSRLDNEQFF. As DNA, the CDR3 is TGTGCCAGCAGCCGACTTGACAATGAGCAGTTCTTC.

The chain links TRBV5-1 to TRBJ1-3, with D perhaps matching TRBD1 (6 bases). This CDR3 region has 16 residues. The germline V and J ends were trimmed by 2 bases and 0 bases, with 12 bases remaining between them. Germline assignment: CDR1 SGHRS and CDR2 YFSETQ. For the CDR3, the DNA is TGCGCCAGCAGCTTTACAGGGCCCACCTCTGGAAACACCATATATTTT. Protein product: CASSFTGPTSGNTIYF.

The V gene is TRBV5-1, the J gene TRBJ2-3; D not certain. With 4 bases removed from V and 1 base from J, the gap between germline ends came to 10 bases. CDR1 is SGHRS, CDR2 YFSETQ, per germline. CDR3 length: 14 residues. CDR3 sequence: CASSNRLGTDTQYF. The CDR3 nucleotides read TGCGCCAGCAGCAATCGACTGGGCACAGATACGCAGTATTTT.

Many counts were recorded for this clonotype. The rearrangement joins TRBV11-2 to TRBJ1-4, with D hard to call. V lost 4 bases to trimming and J lost 3 bases, with 15 bases between them. This CDR3 spans 16 amino acids. Germline lookup yields CDR1 SGHAT and CDR2 FQNNGV. CDR3 in amino acids: CASSSQMDGPNEKLFF. As DNA, the CDR3 is TGTGCCAGCAGCTCACAAATGGACGGTCCTAATGAAAAACTGTTTTTT.

This clonotype occurred many times. The genes are TRBV20-1 and TRBJ2-1; TRBD1 might be the D (5 bases). Trimming took off 5 bases at V and 6 bases at J, with 14 bases between the two ends. Germline V gene sequence: CDR1 DFQATT, CDR2 SNEGSKA (reference sequence). This CDR3 spans 13 amino acids. The CDR3 DNA follows: TGCAGTGCTCTTGGCAGGGTCCGCAATGAGCAGTTCTTC. Translated: CSALGRVRNEQFF.

This clonotype was recorded at least ten times. The chain combines TRBV9 with TRBJ2-3, with TRBD2 matching over 7 bases. CDR1 and CDR2 (germline): SGDLS, YYNGEE. Germline trimming cut 0 bases from V and 2 bases from J; bases unmatched to any gene: 12. The CDR3 extends over 18 amino acids. Written as DNA, the CDR3 is TGTGCCAGCAGCGTAGGAGCCCTGTCTAGCGGCAACACAGATACGCAGTATTTT. Its translation: CASSVGALSSGNTDTQYF.

This chain joins TRBV7-9 and TRBJ2-3; tentatively, D is TRBD2 (6 bases). The CDR3 extends over 15 amino acids. CDR1 is SEHNR, CDR2 FQNEAQ, per germline (reference sequence). V gave up 10 bases and J gave up 0 bases, with 17 bases separating them. The CDR3 sequence: CAMGGTLPSTDTQYF. The CDR3 bases are TGTGCCATGGGGGGTACTTTGCCTAGCACAGATACGCAGTATTTT. The whole variable domain, remainder taken from reference TRBV7-9 and TRBJ2-3, is DTGVSQNPRHKITKRGQNVTFRCDPISEHNRLYWYRQTLGQGPEFLTYFQNEAQLEKSRLLSDRFSAERPKGSFSTLEIQRTEQGDSAMYLCAMGGTLPSTDTQYFGPGTRLTVL.

This clonotype appeared many times. The rearrangement uses TRBV7-2 and TRBJ2-5; weak D call: TRBD2 (6 bases). The CDR3 has 16 residues. Per the germline V gene, CDR1 is SGHTA and CDR2 is FQGNSA. Trimming removed 5 bases at V and 4 bases at J, with 20 bases between. In nucleotides, the CDR3 is TGTGCCAGCAGCCCCCCTCGACTGGGCGGGGTAGAGACCCAGTACTTC. It translates to CASSPPRLGGVETQYF.

The chain links TRBV12-3 or TRBV12-4 to TRBJ1-5; tentative D call: TRBD1 (6 bases). V gave up 5 bases and J gave up 6 bases, with 11 bases separating them. This CDR3 is 13 amino acids long. In DNA, the CDR3 is TGTGCCAGCAGTGCAGGGGAGGTTCAGCCCCAGCATTTT. Amino acid sequence: CASSAGEVQPQHF.

V and J are TRBV29-1 and TRBJ2-5, with TRBD1 identical over 7 bases. The V gene end was trimmed by 2 bases and the J gene end by 0 bases; junction bases not matched to a gene: 6. Germline CDR1 reads SQVTM; CDR2 reads ANQGSEA. The CDR3 is made up of 15 amino acids. The CDR3 bases are TGCAGCGTTGAAACATTACAGGGGAACCAAGAGACCCAGTACTTC. This encodes CSVETLQGNQETQYF.

This clonotype showed up just a few times. This rearrangement joins TRBV30 to TRBJ1-1; D remains unclear. The length of the CDR3 is 13 residues. The V end was cut by 5 bases, the J end by 5 bases, with 15 bases between. Germline V gene lookup returns CDR1 GTSNPN and CDR2 SVGIG (reference sequence). The CDR3 reads CAWSQTRVTEAFF. For the CDR3, the DNA is TGTGCCTGGTCCCAGACGAGGGTTACTGAAGCTTTCTTT.

The chain links TRBV5-1 to TRBJ2-5, with D perhaps matching TRBD2 (5 bases). The CDR3 sequence is 14 residues long. V lost 0 bases and J lost 1, with 7 bases in between. Germline V CDR1 and CDR2: SGHRS, YFSETQ. For the CDR3, the DNA is TGCGCCAGCAGCTTGGCGGGGATCCAAGAGACCCAGTACTTC. Translated: CASSLAGIQETQYF.

This clonotype came up a few times. The V and J genes are TRBV20-1 and TRBJ2-7; no clear D gene. V was trimmed by 0 bases and J by 2 bases, leaving 11 bases between them. This CDR3 comprises 14 residues. CDR1 is DFQATT, CDR2 SNEGSKA, per germline (reference sequence). CDR3 protein: CSAREDLTTYEQYF. CDR3 coding DNA: TGCAGTGCTAGAGAGGACCTGACCACCTACGAGCAGTACTTC.

This clonotype was seen many times. The chain uses TRBV5-1 and TRBJ2-3; D remains ambiguous. This CDR3 contains 11 residues. Per the germline V gene, CDR1 is SGHRS and CDR2 is YFSETQ. V was clipped by 0 bases and J by 5 bases, with 1 base between them. CDR3 amino acids: CASSLVDTQYF. The CDR3 DNA reads TGCGCCAGCAGCTTGGTAGATACGCAGTATTTT.

This sequence joins TRBV6-2 or TRBV6-3 and TRBJ2-1; D remains ambiguous. V dropped 8 bases and J dropped 7 bases, with 15 bases sitting between them. This CDR3 spans 13 amino acids. From germline, CDR1 is MNHEY and CDR2 SVGEGT. The CDR3 sequence is CASSRPLNNEQFF. The CDR3 nucleotides are TGTGCCAGCTCTCGTCCTTTGAATAATGAGCAGTTCTTC.

V usage is TRBV2 and J usage is TRBJ2-3, with TRBD2 matching over 8 bases. The V gene end was trimmed by 6 bases and the J gene end by 4 bases; junction bases not matched to a gene: 15. The CDR3 is made up of 17 amino acids. In germline, CDR1 is SNHLY, CDR2 FYNNEI. CDR3 sequence reads: CASSGGVLQILPDTQYF. For the CDR3, the DNA is TGTGCCAGCAGCGGGGGGGTGCTACAAATTCTCCCAGATACGCAGTATTTT.

This clonotype appeared a few times. V and J are TRBV20-1 and TRBJ2-7, with a possible D match to TRBD2 (5 bases). Trimming stripped 2 bases from V and 3 bases from J, with 8 bases between. The CDR3 is 12 residues long. Germline V gives CDR1 DFQATT, CDR2 SNEGSKA (reference sequence). The CDR3 here is CSARLRGYEQYF. In DNA form, the CDR3 reads TGCAGTGCTAGATTACGGGGCTACGAGCAGTACTTC.

This clonotype was observed a few times. The chain combines TRBV4-1 with TRBJ2-3; D may be TRBD1 (5 bases). The CDR3 has 15 residues. The V and J ends lost 1 base and 3 bases respectively, with 11 bases between them. The germline V gene encodes CDR1 MGHRA and CDR2 YSYEKL. This CDR3 reads CASSQGAGWTDTQYF. CDR3 coding DNA: TGCGCCAGCAGCCAAGGTGCAGGGTGGACAGATACGCAGTATTTT.

A few counts support this clonotype. The V call is TRBV5-5, the J call TRBJ2-1; 8 positions match TRBD2. The CDR3 contains 17 residues. Unmatched junction bases numbered 9, after V lost 0 bases and J lost 4 bases. Germline V gene data show CDR1 as SGHKS and CDR2 as YYEKEE (reference sequence). The CDR3: CASSLARERGFYNEQFF. CDR3 nucleotides: TGTGCCAGCAGCTTGGCAAGGGAGCGGGGGTTTTACAATGAGCAGTTCTTC.